There are many counts of the clone carrying this TCR beta chain. Its antigen is unidentified. V was trimmed by 6 bases and J by 10 bases, leaving 15 bases between them. The CDR3 extends over 12 amino acids. Germline V lookup: CDR1 SEHNR, CDR2 FQNEAQ (reference sequence). These data belong to a study of neurological immune-mediated disorders. Notes on the study in general: With the multiple sclerosis repertoire cluster, neither clinical nor MRI features showed any association. CDR3 amino acid sequences found in expanded clones were never shared across subjects, suggesting private repertoires in all groups. The most TCR clonal expansion was seen in HTLV-1-associated myelopathy, whereas the least was seen in multiple sclerosis, below the level in healthy controls.

Over 170 million TCR-beta sequences, together covering 15-18 subjects, were produced by every individual sequencing run that was carried out. TCRdb called the 5' RACE reads again in MiXCR, with one record for every CDR3 protein. The repertoire holds about 92,000 distinct CDR3 sequences, with 3% to 4.5% as singletons. The rearrangement links TRBV7-9 to TRBJ1-2, with a tentative D call TRBD1 (5 bases). The sequence derives from a woman aged 50 to 60 with multiple sclerosis. The sample consisted of PBMCs. The CDR3 DNA follows: TGTGCCAGCAGTTACCGGACAAGTACCTACACCTTC. Translation gives CASSYRTSTYTF.